This T cell receptor beta chain was identified during a study of blood T cell repertoires in COVID-19. On the study more broadly: T cells, B-cell-depleted T cells, or PBMCs supplied cDNA or gDNA.

Germline V gene lookup returns CDR1 SGHAT and CDR2 FQNNGV. The CDR3 sequence is 13 residues long. Losses at the gene ends were 3 bases for V and 3 bases for J; bases not matched to a gene: 0. Seattle participants joined during active infection and were tracked over time. Some clones are missing from TCRdb's copy, which holds only in-frame ones; the method was immunoSEQ multiplex PCR. The sample consists of roughly 110,000 clones, around 83% of them appearing once. Sequenced input: peripheral blood. The TCR comes from a woman aged 55-70 years with COVID-19, enrolled during active disease. The chain is built from TRBV11-2 and TRBJ1-2; 8 nucleotides agree with TRBD1. The CDR3 region has the DNA TGTGCCAGCAGCTTGGACAGGGACTATGGCTACACCTTC. This gives the protein CASSLDRDYGYTF.